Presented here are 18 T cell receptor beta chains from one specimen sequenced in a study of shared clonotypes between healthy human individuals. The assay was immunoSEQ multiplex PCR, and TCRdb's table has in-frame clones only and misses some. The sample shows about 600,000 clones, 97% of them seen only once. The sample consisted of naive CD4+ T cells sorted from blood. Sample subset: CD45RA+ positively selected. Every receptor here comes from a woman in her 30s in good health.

The CDR3, as DNA: TGTGCCAGCAGGACACCGGGACTAGCGGGAGATGAGCAGTTCTTC. This translates into CASRTPGLAGDEQFF. The chain combines TRBV6-1 with TRBJ2-1; 14 positions agree with TRBD2. Per the germline V gene, CDR1 is MNHNS and CDR2 is SASEGT. The CDR3 spans 15 residues. V shed 6 bases, J shed 8 bases, and the junction held 6 bases outside the gene matches.

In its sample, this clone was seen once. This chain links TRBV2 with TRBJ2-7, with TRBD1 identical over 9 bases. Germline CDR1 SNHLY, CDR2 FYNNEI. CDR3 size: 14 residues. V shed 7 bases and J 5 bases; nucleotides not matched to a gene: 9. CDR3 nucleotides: TGTGCCAGCACCGGACAGGGGTTGGCGGACGAGCAGTACTTC. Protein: CASTGQGLADEQYF.

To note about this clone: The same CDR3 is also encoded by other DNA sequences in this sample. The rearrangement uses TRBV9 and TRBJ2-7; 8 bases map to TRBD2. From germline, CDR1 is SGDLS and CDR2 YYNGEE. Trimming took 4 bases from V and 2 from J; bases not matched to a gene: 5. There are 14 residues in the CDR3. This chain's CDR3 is CASSPSGSPYEQYF. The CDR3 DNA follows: TGTGCCAGCAGCCCCAGCGGGAGCCCCTACGAGCAGTACTTC.

CDR3 sequence reads: CYSRGRGSNQPQHF. The CDR3 DNA follows: TGTTACTCCCGGGGAAGGGGTAGCAATCAGCCCCAGCATTTT. The chain combines TRBV28 with TRBJ1-5; tentative D call: TRBD1 (5 bases). Germline-derived CDR1 and CDR2 are MDHEN and SYDVKM. There are 14 residues in the CDR3.

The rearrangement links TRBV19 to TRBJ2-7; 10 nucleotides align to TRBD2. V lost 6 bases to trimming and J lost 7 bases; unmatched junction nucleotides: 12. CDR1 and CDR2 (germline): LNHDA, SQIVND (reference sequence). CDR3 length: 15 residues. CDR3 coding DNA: TGTGCCAGTAGATCTAGCGGGAGTCCCATCGGAGAGCAGTACTTC. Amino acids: CASRSSGSPIGEQYF. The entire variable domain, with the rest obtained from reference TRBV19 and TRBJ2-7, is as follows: DGGITQSPKYLFRKEGQNVTLSCEQNLNHDAMYWYRQDPGQGLRLIYYSQIVNDFQKGDIAEGYSVSREKKESFPLTVTSAQKNPTAFYLCASRSSGSPIGEQYFGPGTRLTVT.

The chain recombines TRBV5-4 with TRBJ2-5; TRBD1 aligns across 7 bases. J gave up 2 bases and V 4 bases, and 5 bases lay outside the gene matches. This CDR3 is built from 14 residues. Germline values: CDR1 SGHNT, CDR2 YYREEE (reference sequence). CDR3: CASSNRQGQETQYF. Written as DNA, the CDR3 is TGTGCCAGCAGCAATAGACAGGGACAAGAGACCCAGTACTTC.

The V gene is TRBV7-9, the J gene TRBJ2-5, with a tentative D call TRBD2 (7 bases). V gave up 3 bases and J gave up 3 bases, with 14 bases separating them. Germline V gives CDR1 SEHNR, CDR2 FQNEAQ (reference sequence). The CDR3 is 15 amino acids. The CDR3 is CASSFGRGLKETQYF. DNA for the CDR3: TGTGCCAGCAGCTTCGGCAGGGGACTAAAAGAGACCCAGTACTTC.

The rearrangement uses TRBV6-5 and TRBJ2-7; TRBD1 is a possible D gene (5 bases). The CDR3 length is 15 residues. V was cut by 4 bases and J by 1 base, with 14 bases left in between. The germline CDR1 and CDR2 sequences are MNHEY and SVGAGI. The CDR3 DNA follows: TGTGCCAGCAGTTGGCAGGGCCAAGCTTCCTACGAGCAGTACTTC. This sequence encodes CASSWQGQASYEQYF.

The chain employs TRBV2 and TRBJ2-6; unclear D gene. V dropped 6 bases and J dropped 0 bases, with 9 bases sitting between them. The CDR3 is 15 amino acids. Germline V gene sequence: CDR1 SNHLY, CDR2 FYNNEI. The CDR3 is CASRDRSSGANVLTF. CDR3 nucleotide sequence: TGTGCCAGCAGGGACCGCAGCTCTGGGGCCAACGTCCTGACTTTC. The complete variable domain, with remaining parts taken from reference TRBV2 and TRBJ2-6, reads EPEVTQTPSHQVTQMGQEVILRCVPISNHLYFYWYRQILGQKVEFLVSFYNNEISEKSEIFDDQFSVERPDGSNFTLKIRSTKLEDSAMYFCASRDRSSGANVLTFGAGSRLTVL.

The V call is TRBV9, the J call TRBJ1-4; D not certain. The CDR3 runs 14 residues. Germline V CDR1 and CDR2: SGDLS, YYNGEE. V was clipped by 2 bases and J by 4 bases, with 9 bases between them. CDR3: CASSVTSSNEKLFF. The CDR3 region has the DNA TGTGCCAGCAGCGTTACATCCAGTAATGAAAAACTGTTTTTT.

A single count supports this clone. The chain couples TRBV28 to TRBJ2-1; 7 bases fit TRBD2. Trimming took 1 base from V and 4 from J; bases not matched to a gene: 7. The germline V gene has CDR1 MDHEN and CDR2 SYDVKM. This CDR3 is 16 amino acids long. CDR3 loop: CASSLSKASGYNEQFF. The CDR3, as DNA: TGTGCCAGCAGTTTATCGAAGGCTAGCGGATACAATGAGCAGTTCTTC. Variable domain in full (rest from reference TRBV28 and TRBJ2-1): DVKVTQSSRYLVKRTGEKVFLECVQDMDHENMFWYRQDPGLGLRLIYFSYDVKMKEKGDIPEGYSVSREKKERFSLILESASTNQTSMYLCASSLSKASGYNEQFFGPGTRLTVL.

CDR3 residues: CASSMSGRGITDTQYF. CDR3 DNA: TGTGCCAGTAGTATGAGCGGGAGGGGGATCACAGATACGCAGTATTTT. The chain combines TRBV19 with TRBJ2-3; TRBD2 matches at 10 bases. Losses at the gene ends were 3 bases for V and 2 bases for J; bases not matched to a gene: 5. Germline V CDR1 and CDR2: LNHDA, SQIVND (reference sequence). The CDR3 is 16 residues long.

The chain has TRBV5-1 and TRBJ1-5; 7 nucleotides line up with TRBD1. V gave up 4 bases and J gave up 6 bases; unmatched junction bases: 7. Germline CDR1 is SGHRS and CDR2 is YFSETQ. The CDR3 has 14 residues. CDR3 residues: CASSPDRDRQPQHF. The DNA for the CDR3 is TGCGCCAGCAGCCCCGACAGGGATCGTCAGCCCCAGCATTTT. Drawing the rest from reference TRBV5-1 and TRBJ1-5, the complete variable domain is KAGVTQTPRYLIKTRGQQVTLSCSPISGHRSVSWYQQTPGQGLQFLFEYFSETQRNKGNFPGRFSGRQFSNSRSEMNVSTLELGDSALYLCASSPDRDRQPQHFGDGTRLSIL.

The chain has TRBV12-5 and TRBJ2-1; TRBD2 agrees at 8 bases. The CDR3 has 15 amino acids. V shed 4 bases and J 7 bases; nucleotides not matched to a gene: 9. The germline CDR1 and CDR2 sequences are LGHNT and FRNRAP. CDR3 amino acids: CASGSAGTRGNEQFF. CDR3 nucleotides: TGTGCTAGTGGTTCTGCCGGGACTAGAGGGAATGAGCAGTTCTTC.

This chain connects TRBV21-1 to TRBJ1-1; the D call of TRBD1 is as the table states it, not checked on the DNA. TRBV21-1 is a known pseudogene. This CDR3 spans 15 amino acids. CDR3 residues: CASSLRTGKHTEAFF. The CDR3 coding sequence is TGTGCCAGCAGCCTGCGGACAGGAAAACACACTGAAGCTTTCTTT.

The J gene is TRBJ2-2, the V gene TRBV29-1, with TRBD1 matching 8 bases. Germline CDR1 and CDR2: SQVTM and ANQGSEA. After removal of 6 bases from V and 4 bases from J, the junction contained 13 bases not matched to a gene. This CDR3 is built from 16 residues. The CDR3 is CSVSPQTGAITGELFF. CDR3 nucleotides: TGCAGCGTCAGTCCCCAGACAGGGGCGATCACCGGGGAGCTGTTTTTT.

The CDR3 sequence: CASSTLDYPSSYNEQFF. In nucleotides, the CDR3 is TGTGCCAGCAGTACCCTTGACTACCCGAGCTCCTACAATGAGCAGTTCTTC. The chain uses TRBV6-8 and TRBJ2-1; the D gene is possibly TRBD2 (5 bases). The CDR3 runs 17 residues. Trimming stripped 5 bases from V and 0 bases from J, with 17 bases between. Germline lookup yields CDR1 MNHGY and CDR2 SAAAGT.

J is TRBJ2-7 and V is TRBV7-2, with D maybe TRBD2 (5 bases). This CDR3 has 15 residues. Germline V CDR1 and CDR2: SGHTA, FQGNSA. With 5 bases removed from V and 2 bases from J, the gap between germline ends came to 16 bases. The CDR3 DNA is TGTGCCAGCAGCCTGCGTATGAGCGGCGCCTACGAGCAGTACTTC. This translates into CASSLRMSGAYEQYF.